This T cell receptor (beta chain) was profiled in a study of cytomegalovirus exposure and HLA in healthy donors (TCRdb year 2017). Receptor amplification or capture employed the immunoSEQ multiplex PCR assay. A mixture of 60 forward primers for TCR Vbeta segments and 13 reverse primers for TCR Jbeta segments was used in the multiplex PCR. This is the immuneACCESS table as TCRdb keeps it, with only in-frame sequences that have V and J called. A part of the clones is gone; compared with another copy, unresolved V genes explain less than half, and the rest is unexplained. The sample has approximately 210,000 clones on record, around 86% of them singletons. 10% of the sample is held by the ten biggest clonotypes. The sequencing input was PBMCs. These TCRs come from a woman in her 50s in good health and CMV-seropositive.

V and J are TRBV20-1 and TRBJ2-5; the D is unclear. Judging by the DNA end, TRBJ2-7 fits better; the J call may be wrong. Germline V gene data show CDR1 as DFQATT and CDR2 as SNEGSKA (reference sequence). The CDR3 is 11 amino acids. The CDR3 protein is CSAKSLGEQYF. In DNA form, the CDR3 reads TGCAGTGCTAAATCGTTGGGCGAGCAGTACTTC.